This T cell receptor (beta chain) was identified in a study of tumor and adjacent non-tumor tissue in lung cancer. Overall study results and limits: Significantly higher TCR diversity was found in tumor than normal lung. Normal lung showed higher cumulative top 100 clone frequency than tumor.

RNA was extracted from bulk tissue without any cell sorting. Germline V CDR1 and CDR2: SQVTM, ANQGSEA. The CDR3 runs to 13 residues. The library came from three nested PCR rounds adapted from ARM-PCR protocols. MiXCR, run by TCRdb on the multiplex PCR reads, gives a single entry per CDR3 protein. Here the sample spans about 76,000 distinct CDR3 sequences, nearly 70% being singletons. With regard to this clonotype: Its antigen is still unknown. The junction differs from germline at one of its ends, possibly a read error.

The receptor's source is a woman in her 70s with non-small cell lung cancer. The rearrangement uses TRBV29-1 and TRBJ1-2; 7 positions match TRBD1. Sequenced sample: lung tumor tissue. The CDR3 loop is CSVGNTGDYGYTF. The CDR3 DNA reads TGCAGCGTTGGGAATACAGGGGACTATGGCTACACCTTT.